This entry lists 27 T cell receptor beta chains sequenced from one sample in a study of blood T cell repertoires in COVID-19. Clones were sequenced by immunoSEQ multiplex PCR, and TCRdb holds only the in-frame ones, with some missing. Here the sample spans 200,000 to 250,000 clones, more than 75% being singletons. Sequencing input: peripheral blood. The receptors were sampled from a woman older than 75 with COVID-19, enrolled during active disease.

The chain is built from TRBV10-2 and TRBJ2-7; D not resolved. Per the germline V gene, CDR1 is WSHSY and CDR2 is SAAADI. V dropped 4 bases and J dropped 3 bases, with 10 bases sitting between them. The CDR3 is made up of 13 amino acids. CDR3 sequence: CASSVTEYYEQYF. The CDR3 nucleotides are TGCGCCAGCAGTGTTACAGAGTACTACGAGCAGTACTTC.

This sequence joins TRBV5-1 and TRBJ2-7; D not certain. The CDR3 spans 14 residues. CDR1 is SGHRS and CDR2 is YFSETQ in the germline V gene. V was shortened by 0 bases and J by 2 bases, with 9 bases between the two germline ends. The CDR3 DNA reads as TGCGCCAGCAGCTTGGTTGTCTCCCCCTACGAGCAGTACTTC. Amino acids: CASSLVVSPYEQYF.

The V gene is TRBV7-3, the J gene TRBJ2-2, with 9 bases that match TRBD2. The CDR3 loop spans 16 amino acids. V shed 1 base, J shed 5 bases, and the junction held 5 bases outside the gene matches. Germline V gene data show CDR1 as SGHTA and CDR2 as FQGTGA. The CDR3 DNA reads TGTGCCAGCAGCTTAATAGCGGGGGCCGCGACCGGGGAGCTGTTTTTT. Protein: CASSLIAGAATGELFF.

The genes are TRBV7-2 and TRBJ2-5, with 13 bases aligning to TRBD2. The V gene end was trimmed by 5 bases and the J gene end by 3 bases; junction bases not matched to a gene: 15. This CDR3 region has 19 residues. The germline V gene has CDR1 SGHTA and CDR2 FQGNSA. The chain's CDR3 is CASSPRTSGGLSGEETQYF. Written as DNA, the CDR3 is TGTGCCAGCAGCCCTAGGACTAGCGGGGGCCTTTCGGGGGAAGAGACCCAGTACTTC.

This chain links TRBV6-5 with TRBJ1-1; a possible D gene is TRBD1 (5 bases). The CDR3 covers 15 residues. The V end lost 0 bases, the J end lost 0 bases, and 8 bases lay between the germline ends. Germline values: CDR1 MNHEY, CDR2 SVGAGI. The CDR3 DNA reads TGTGCCAGCAGTTACTCTAGGGGCCTGAACACTGAAGCTTTCTTT. It specifies CASSYSRGLNTEAFF.

This clone has just one count. Its ends do not fully match the called genes, so a read error is possible. The V gene is TRBV7-7, the J gene TRBJ2-5, with 10 nucleotides matching TRBD2. The CDR3 runs to 16 residues. Germline V gene lookup returns CDR1 SSHAT and CDR2 FNYEAQ (reference sequence). CDR3 nucleotides: TGTGCTAGCAGCCCCATTCCTAGCGGGGGAGGGGAGACCCAGTACTTC. Amino acids: CASSPIPSGGGETQYF.

The chain joins TRBV30 to TRBJ1-5; D is ambiguous. Germline V gives CDR1 GTSNPN, CDR2 SVGIG (reference sequence). This CDR3 is built from 15 residues. Trimming cost V 0 bases and J 2 bases, with 11 bases left between them. CDR3 DNA sequence: TGTGCCTGGAGTGTCGAGGGTCGGGGCAATCAGCCCCAGCATTTT. Amino acid sequence: CAWSVEGRGNQPQHF.

This clone was seen more than once but under ten times. The chain carries TRBV7-8 and TRBJ2-3, with D tentatively TRBD1 (7 bases). From germline, CDR1 is SGHVS and CDR2 FQNEAQ. Trimming left V 5 bases short and J 0 bases short, with 15 bases between. The CDR3 runs 16 residues. The CDR3 DNA reads TGTGCCAGCAGCCCCCAGACAGGGACTAGCACAGATACGCAGTATTTT. Encoded protein: CASSPQTGTSTDTQYF. The full variable domain, in which reference TRBV7-8 and TRBJ2-3 provide the parts outside the CDR3, is GAGVSQSPRYKVAKRGQDVALRCDPISGHVSLFWYQQALGQGPEFLTYFQNEAQLDKSGLPSDRFFAERPEGSVSTLKIQRTQQEDSAVYLCASSPQTGTSTDTQYFGPGTRLTVL.

The gene calls are TRBV7-2 and TRBJ2-1; 7 bases are shared with TRBD2. CDR1 SGHTA and CDR2 FQGNSA come from the germline V gene. Trimming at V came to 5 bases and at J to 7 bases, leaving 20 bases not matched to a gene. The CDR3 runs 18 residues. The CDR3 DNA reads TGTGCCAGCAGCCCCTCGAGGTGGGGCGGGAGCACCCCAAATGAGCAGTTCTTC. Amino acid sequence: CASSPSRWGGSTPNEQFF.

This clone was seen a few times. This chain joins TRBV7-9 and TRBJ1-1, with 8 positions matching TRBD1. Germline assignment: CDR1 SEHNR and CDR2 FQNEAQ (reference sequence). The CDR3 sequence is 13 residues long. V lost 3 bases, J lost 4 bases, and 1 base stayed unmatched. The CDR3 DNA sequence: TGTGCCAGCAGCTTCACAGGGGGCACTGAAGCTTTCTTT. It yields the protein CASSFTGGTEAFF.

This clone was counted a single time. The chain employs TRBV7-8 and TRBJ1-6; no clear D. Trimming removed 5 bases from V and 0 bases from J, with 14 bases in between. The CDR3 runs 17 residues. From germline, CDR1 is SGHVS and CDR2 FQNEAQ. The CDR3 is CASSPPAVGSYNSPLHF. DNA of the CDR3: TGTGCCAGCAGCCCGCCCGCGGTTGGCTCCTATAATTCACCCCTCCACTTT.

V and J are TRBV29-1 and TRBJ1-1, with D perhaps matching TRBD1 (6 bases). Trimming cost V 7 bases and J 4 bases, with 16 bases left between them. Germline CDR1 SQVTM, CDR2 ANQGSEA. The length of the CDR3 is 13 residues. CDR3 loop: CSAPQGLGTEAFF. Here the CDR3 DNA reads TGCAGCGCCCCTCAGGGGTTGGGCACTGAAGCTTTCTTT.

The chain has TRBV6-6 and TRBJ1-5; the D is unclear. CDR3 length: 13 residues. The V end lost 0 bases, the J end lost 6 bases, and 6 bases lay between the germline ends. Germline V gene data show CDR1 as MNHNY and CDR2 as SVGAGI (reference sequence). The DNA of the CDR3 is TGTGCCAGCAGTTACTCGATGAGTCAGCCCCAGCATTTT. It yields the protein CASSYSMSQPQHF.

The J gene is TRBJ1-5, the V gene TRBV5-5; D perhaps matches TRBD1 (6 bases). V was pared by 0 bases and J by 4 bases, with 17 bases between. CDR1 is SGHKS, CDR2 YYEKEE, per germline (reference sequence). The length of the CDR3 is 17 residues. The CDR3 is CASSLGSRSTGNQPQHF. As DNA, the CDR3 is TGTGCCAGCAGCTTGGGGTCGCGCTCAACAGGGAATCAGCCCCAGCATTTT.

The chain joins TRBV3-1 (or the pseudogene TRBV3-2) to TRBJ2-6; TRBD1 aligns across 8 bases. J gave up 1 base and V 4 bases, and 12 bases lay outside the gene matches. Germline CDR1 LGHDT, CDR2 YNNKEL (reference sequence). This CDR3 spans 19 amino acids. The CDR3 reads CASSPPLGQGRSGANVLTF. DNA of the CDR3: TGTGCCAGCAGCCCTCCTCTCGGACAGGGCCGATCTGGGGCCAACGTCCTGACTTTC.

The chain links TRBV9 to TRBJ2-7, with 8 bases that match TRBD1. This CDR3 has 15 residues. CDR1 and CDR2 from the germline V gene are SGDLS and YYNGEE. V dropped 4 bases and J dropped 0; count of bases not matched to a gene: 6. CDR3 nucleotides: TGTGCCAGCAGCCCTAGGGACAGGTTCTCCTACGAGCAGTACTTC. It specifies CASSPRDRFSYEQYF. Full variable domain (missing parts from reference TRBV9 and TRBJ2-7): DSGVTQTPKHLITATGQRVTLRCSPRSGDLSVYWYQQSLDQGLQFLIQYYNGEERAKGNILERFSAQQFPDLHSELNLSSLELGDSALYFCASSPRDRFSYEQYFGPGTRLTVT.

The chain recombines TRBV11-1 with TRBJ1-3; D call uncertain. Trimming took 5 bases from V and 3 from J, leaving 11 bases between them. The germline V gene has CDR1 SGHAT and CDR2 FQDESV (reference sequence). There are 14 residues in the CDR3. CDR3 DNA sequence: TGTGCCAGCAGCCGGGGAGAGAGTGGAAACACCATATATTTT. As protein: CASSRGESGNTIYF.

The chain recombines TRBV14 with TRBJ2-6; TRBD1 might be the D (5 bases). Trimming took off 4 bases at V and 3 bases at J, with 10 bases between the two ends. Looked up from germline, CDR1 is SGHDN and CDR2 is FVKESK. This CDR3 spans 15 amino acids. CDR3 coding DNA: TGTGCCAGCAGCCGTCAGGGCGGTGGGGCCAACGTCCTGACTTTC. Its translation is CASSRQGGGANVLTF. Using reference TRBV14 and TRBJ2-6 for the parts outside the CDR3, the full variable domain is EAGVTQFPSHSVIEKGQTVTLRCDPISGHDNLYWYRRVMGKEIKFLLHFVKESKQDESGMPNNRFLAERTGGTYSTLKVQPAELEDSGVYFCASSRQGGGANVLTFGAGSRLTVL.

The rearrangement joins TRBV9 to TRBJ1-2; perhaps TRBD1 as D (5 bases). CDR1 is SGDLS and CDR2 is YYNGEE in the germline V gene. V was cut by 4 bases and J by 4 bases, with 11 bases left in between. The CDR3 is 13 amino acids. CDR3 in DNA: TGTGCCAGCAGCTTCCAGGGTGGCTATGGCTACACCTTC. Its translation: CASSFQGGYGYTF.

The V and J genes are TRBV3-1 (or the pseudogene TRBV3-2) and TRBJ1-1; 8 bases map to TRBD1. The CDR3 sequence is 12 residues long. Trimming at V came to 3 bases and at J to 11 bases, leaving 5 bases not matched to a gene. Germline lookup yields CDR1 LGHDT and CDR2 YNNKEL (reference sequence). This CDR3 reads CASSHLDRAAFF. The CDR3 region has the DNA TGTGCCAGCAGCCATTTGGACAGGGCGGCTTTCTTT.

The rearrangement uses TRBV19 and TRBJ1-1; D not resolved. The V end lost 5 bases, the J end lost 1 base, and 11 bases lay between the germline ends. CDR3 length: 14 amino acids. Per the germline V gene, CDR1 is LNHDA and CDR2 is SQIVND (reference sequence). CDR3 sequence: CASSLTTWNTEAFF. The DNA for the CDR3 is TGTGCCAGTAGTCTTACAACCTGGAACACTGAAGCTTTCTTT.

The CDR3 region has the DNA TGTGCCAGCAGTGCCCGGACAGGGGCAGGTTATGAGCAGTTCTTC. Translated, it gives CASSARTGAGYEQFF. The rearrangement joins TRBV2 to TRBJ2-1; the match to TRBD1 covers 9 bases. The CDR3 is made up of 15 amino acids. Trimming cost V 4 bases and J 8 bases; bases outside gene matches: 9. CDR1 SNHLY and CDR2 FYNNEI come from the germline V gene.

This chain uses TRBV19 with TRBJ2-1; a possible D gene is TRBD1 (5 bases). Trimming removed 5 bases at V and 7 bases at J, with 12 bases between. From germline, CDR1 is LNHDA and CDR2 SQIVND (reference sequence). The CDR3 sequence is 13 residues long. Here the CDR3 reads CASSLRTLNEQFF. The CDR3 DNA follows: TGTGCCAGTAGTCTACGGACACTAAATGAGCAGTTCTTC.

Worth noting for this clone: The same CDR3 can be traced to other DNA sequences in this sample. The chain uses TRBV28 and TRBJ1-2; 8 positions match TRBD1. CDR3 size: 14 residues. Looked up from germline, CDR1 is MDHEN and CDR2 is SYDVKM. With V trimmed by 5 bases and J by 2 bases, 4 bases remained unmatched. Written as DNA, the CDR3 is TGTGCCAGCAGTCTCAGGGGGCTGAACTATGGCTACACCTTC. The encoded protein is CASSLRGLNYGYTF.

The gene calls are TRBV5-1 and TRBJ2-3, with TRBD1 matching over 9 bases. This CDR3 spans 16 amino acids. Trimming took 4 bases from V and 0 from J; bases not matched to a gene: 6. Germline V gene sequence: CDR1 SGHRS, CDR2 YFSETQ. CDR3 protein: CASSGTGSTSTDTQYF. The CDR3 coding sequence is TGCGCCAGCAGCGGGACAGGGAGCACCAGCACAGATACGCAGTATTTT.

This sequence joins TRBV5-3 and TRBJ1-4; 11 bases agree with TRBD1. TRBV5-3 is reported as an ORF; its role is uncertain. The trim removed 4 bases at V and 13 bases at J, leaving 12 bases unmatched. The CDR3 loop spans 15 amino acids. Here the CDR3 DNA reads TGTGCCAGAAGCGGTTCCGGGACAGGGGGACAGGGACTGTTTTTT. This codes for CARSGSGTGGQGLFF.

The CDR3 DNA is TGTGCCACCAGGATGCCAGGGGCCATCTACGAGCAGTACTTC. Amino acids: CATRMPGAIYEQYF. The chain employs TRBV24-1 and TRBJ2-7, with D possibly TRBD1 on 6 matching bases. V lost 7 bases, J lost 3 bases, and 15 bases lay in between. Germline V gene data show CDR1 as KGHDR and CDR2 as SFDVKD. The CDR3 spans 14 residues.